The rows below give T cell receptor beta chains drawn from one sample of a study of beta chain features in type 1 diabetes. This table comes from immunoSEQ multiplex PCR, and its TCRdb copy is limited to in-frame clones, with some not included. The data contain roughly 170,000 clones, about 12% of them seen just once; the ten biggest clones take up less than 0.7%. Input material: central memory CD4+ T cells from blood. The receptors shown here come from a woman aged 18-35 years in good health. CDR3s include the opening cysteine and the closing phenylalanine or tryptophan. A D gene is named only where the DNA matches it firmly. Some rows have no size entry. The others give once, few or many, or a class for an expanded clone.

TRBJ2-3,NA,TRBV7-2,once,CASSLEGGTDTQYF,TGTGCCAGCAGCTTAGAGGGGGGCACAGATACGCAGTATTTT
TRBJ1-2,NA,TRBV29-1,few,CSVLQGTSYGYTF,TGCAGCGTGCTACAGGGAACAAGCTATGGCTACACCTTC
TRBJ2-1,NA,TRBV5-4,NA,CASSLGSSSYNEQFF,TGTGCCAGCAGCTTGGGGAGCAGCTCCTACAATGAGCAGTTCTTC
TRBJ2-6,TRBD1,TRBV29-1,few,CSVDKGQGVTGANVLTF,TGCAGCGTTGATAAGGGACAGGGTGTAACGGGGGCCAACGTCCTGACTTTC
TRBJ2-5,NA,TRBV5-1,NA,CASTNQGGQETQYF,TGCGCCAGCACGAACCAGGGAGGCCAAGAGACCCAGTACTTC
TRBJ2-6,NA,TRBV5-6,NA,CASSQVSGANVLTF,TGTGCCAGCAGTCAGGTCTCTGGGGCCAACGTCCTGACTTTC
TRBJ2-1,TRBD2,TRBV25-1,NA,CASSESPRSGIAGEQFF,TGTGCCAGCAGTGAATCACCGCGTAGCGGGATCGCGGGTGAGCAGTTCTTC
TRBJ2-3,TRBD1,TRBV5-1,NA,CASSRGGTGEITQYF,TGCGCCAGCAGCCGTGGGGGGACAGGGGAGATTACGCAGTATTTT
TRBJ2-4,NA,TRBV2,few,CASRRGRDSKNIQYF,TGTGCCAGCCGGCGGGGGCGGGACTCCAAAAACATTCAGTACTTC
TRBJ1-3,TRBD1,TRBV9,NA,CASSVEGARGNTIYF,TGTGCCAGCAGCGTAGAGGGGGCGCGGGGAAACACCATATATTTT
TRBJ2-5,TRBD2,TRBV9,NA,CASSLTSGRIGETQYF,TGTGCCAGCAGCCTAACTAGCGGGAGGATCGGAGAGACCCAGTACTTC
TRBJ2-5,NA,TRBV28,few,CASSFGGNQETQYF,TGTGCCAGCAGTTTCGGGGGTAACCAAGAGACCCAGTACTTC
TRBJ2-3,TRBD1,TRBV23-1,NA,CASRRSRRTGRSTDTQYF,TGCGCCAGCAGACGATCACGAAGGACAGGGAGATCCACAGATACGCAGTATTTT
TRBJ2-7,TRBD1,TRBV6-5,few,CASSYNRDRIYEQYF,TGTGCCAGCAGTTATAACCGGGACAGGATCTACGAGCAGTACTTC
TRBJ1-2,TRBD1,TRBV28,NA,CASTPGGSYGYTF,TGTGCCAGCACCCCAGGGGGAAGCTATGGCTACACCTTC
TRBJ2-7,TRBD2,TRBV30,NA,CAWQFPGLAYEQYF,TGTGCCTGGCAGTTCCCGGGACTAGCCTACGAGCAGTACTTC
TRBJ2-7,NA,TRBV5-4,NA,CASSLRAGRSYEQYF,TGTGCCAGCAGCTTAAGAGCGGGCCGATCCTACGAGCAGTACTTC
TRBJ1-4,NA,TRBV11-2,NA,CASSLDSQGLGKLFF,TGTGCCAGCAGCTTAGACTCACAGGGTTTGGGAAAACTGTTTTTT
TRBJ2-3,TRBD2,TRBV9,many,CASSPRAGGTDTQYF,TGTGCCAGCAGCCCCAGAGCGGGGGGCACGGATACGCAGTATTTT
TRBJ2-3,NA,TRBV28,many,CASSSPLGLADTDTQYF,TGTGCCAGCAGTTCCCCCTTGGGGTTAGCGGACACAGATACGCAGTATTTT
TRBJ1-5,TRBD1,TRBV6-5,NA,CASRQGRYQPQHF,TGTGCCAGCCGACAGGGCCGCTATCAGCCCCAGCATTTT
TRBJ2-2,TRBD2,TRBV5-1,NA,CASSTGGRSGELFF,TGCGCCAGCAGCACGGGAGGTCGCAGCGGGGAGCTGTTTTTT
TRBJ2-7,NA,TRBV7-2,few,CASSLSAGTEYEQYF,TGTGCCAGCAGCTTATCGGCAGGAACGGAATACGAGCAGTACTTC
TRBJ1-2,NA,TRBV7-9,NA,CASSLGRSSNYGYTF,TGTGCCAGCAGCTTAGGTAGATCTTCTAACTATGGCTACACCTTC
TRBJ2-3,TRBD1,TRBV5-1,NA,CASSLAGQYTDTQYF,TGCGCCAGCAGCTTGGCGGGACAGTACACAGATACGCAGTATTTT
TRBJ2-1,TRBD1,TRBV7-2,NA,CASSPRVGQGAAQDEQFF,TGTGCCAGCAGCCCTAGGGTGGGACAGGGGGCGGCCCAAGACGAGCAGTTCTTC
TRBJ2-5,TRBD1,TRBV5-4,NA,CASTPQGALETQYF,TGTGCCAGCACCCCGCAGGGGGCGTTGGAGACCCAGTACTTC
TRBJ1-1,TRBD1,TRBV18,few,CASYPQGMNTEAFF,TGTGCCAGCTACCCACAGGGGATGAACACTGAAGCTTTCTTT
TRBJ1-5,NA,TRBV19,few,CASSIPRSNQPQHF,TGTGCCAGTAGTATCCCCCGTAGCAATCAGCCCCAGCATTTT
TRBJ2-7,NA,TRBV11-2,many,CASSRDLGEQYF,TGTGCCAGCAGCAGAGACTTGGGCGAGCAGTACTTC
TRBJ2-5,TRBD1,TRBV2,few,CASKSGTGDKTQYF,TGTGCCAGCAAATCCGGGACAGGGGACAAGACCCAGTACTTC
TRBJ2-1,TRBD2,TRBV11-3,NA,CASSLEGTSGSYNEQFF,TGTGCCAGCAGCTTAGAAGGGACTAGCGGGAGTTACAATGAGCAGTTCTTC
TRBJ2-4,NA,TRBV7-2,NA,CASSFVSSGHLKNIQYF,TGTGCCAGCAGTTTTGTTTCCTCGGGACACCTAAAAAACATTCAGTACTTC
TRBJ2-7,NA,TRBV7-8,NA,CASSLVEAGAISYEQYF,TGTGCCAGCAGCTTAGTGGAGGCGGGCGCGATCTCCTACGAGCAGTACTTC
TRBJ2-1,NA,TRBV6-5,NA,CASRWLNEQFF,TGTGCCAGCAGATGGCTCAATGAGCAGTTCTTC
TRBJ1-1,TRBD1,TRBV10-3,NA,CAISPLDRVSTEAFF,TGTGCCATCAGCCCTTTGGACAGGGTGAGCACTGAAGCTTTCTTT
TRBJ1-2,TRBD1,TRBV7-9,NA,CASTRQGSSNYGYTF,TGTGCCAGCACCCGACAGGGTTCTTCGAACTATGGCTACACCTTC
TRBJ1-1,TRBD1,TRBV28,once,CASSFRTGWENTEAFF,TGTGCCAGCAGTTTTAGGACAGGTTGGGAGAACACTGAAGCTTTCTTT
TRBJ2-7,NA,TRBV6-1,NA,CASSRTVPAYEQYF,TGTGCCAGCAGTCGGACAGTCCCCGCCTACGAGCAGTACTTC
TRBJ2-7,TRBD1,TRBV6-5,NA,CATNIRDSRDQQYF,TGTGCCACCAACATAAGGGACAGCCGTGATCAGCAGTACTTC
TRBJ2-3,TRBD2,TRBV7-2,NA,CASSLLADRGDTQYF,TGTGCCAGCAGCTTACTAGCGGACCGGGGAGATACGCAGTATTTT
TRBJ2-1,NA,TRBV7-6,few,CASSRTINRYNEQFF,TGTGCCAGCAGCAGGACTATTAACCGCTACAATGAGCAGTTCTTC
TRBJ2-5,TRBD1,TRBV18,NA,CASSQTGGQETQYF,TGTGCCAGCTCACAGACAGGGGGACAAGAGACCCAGTACTTC
TRBJ2-5,NA,TRBV27,NA,CASSLTALQETQYF,TGTGCCAGCAGTTTAACAGCCCTCCAAGAGACCCAGTACTTC
TRBJ2-5,TRBD1,TRBV9,NA,CASSVTGGQETQYF,TGTGCCAGCAGCGTCACAGGGGGGCAAGAGACCCAGTACTTC
TRBJ2-1,TRBD2,TRBV4-3,NA,CASSRVRSGSPYNEQFF,TGCGCCAGCAGCCGCGTTCGAAGCGGGAGTCCCTACAATGAGCAGTTCTTC
TRBJ2-1,NA,TRBV29-1,NA,CSVEERSRYNEQFF,TGCAGCGTTGAGGAGCGGAGTAGGTACAATGAGCAGTTCTTC
TRBJ2-3,NA,TRBV15,NA,CATSRDRGVRADTQYF,TGTGCCACCAGCAGAGATCGCGGGGTCCGGGCAGATACGCAGTATTTT
TRBJ2-3,TRBD2,TRBV7-7,few,CASSLASGTDTQYF,TGTGCCAGCAGCTTAGCTAGCGGGACAGATACGCAGTATTTT